The next 23 T cell receptor beta chains were all read from a single sample in a study of CD8 T cells in ankylosing spondylitis. Study-wide findings and caveats: A motif in TCR beta, a set of roughly eight highly homologous variants, appeared characteristic of ankylosing spondylitis blood.

MiXCR, applied by TCRdb to the 5' RACE reads, yields one record per CDR3 protein. The sample holds about 800,000 distinct CDR3 sequences, about 10% seen once. No antigen is known for these receptors. The sequenced sample was blood, either unsorted or a sorted T cell fraction (not recorded which). The receptors were sampled from a male donor with ankylosing spondylitis.

This clonotype has a handful of counts. The chain has TRBV18 and TRBJ2-4; tentative D call: TRBD1 (6 bases). The germline V gene encodes CDR1 KGHSH and CDR2 LQKENI. The CDR3 contains 15 residues. Trimming stripped 3 bases from V and 8 bases from J, with 17 bases between. CDR3 in amino acids: CASSPYRDNRDIQYF. In DNA, the CDR3 is TGTGCCAGCTCACCCTACAGGGACAATCGGGACATTCAGTACTTC.

This chain links TRBV27 with TRBJ2-1, with a tentative D call TRBD2 (7 bases). Per the germline V gene, CDR1 is MNHEY and CDR2 is SMNVEV (reference sequence). The ends were cut back, 2 bases at V and 7 bases at J, with 18 bases in the middle. This CDR3 region has 16 residues. DNA of the CDR3: TGTGCCAGCAGTTTACGCTCAGGGGAGGGCCTGAATGAGCAGTTCTTC. Its protein is CASSLRSGEGLNEQFF.

The chain employs TRBV5-1 and TRBJ2-7; the D gene is possibly TRBD1 (5 bases). Trimming took 7 bases from V and 5 from J, leaving 16 bases between them. The V gene's germline CDR1 is SGHRS and CDR2 YFSETQ. This CDR3 contains 13 residues. CDR3 nucleotides: TGCGCCAGCCGCGGCAGGGCAAGGGACGAGCAGTACTTC. It is translated as CASRGRARDEQYF.

This clonotype came up many times. J is TRBJ2-6 and V is TRBV6-5; D unresolved. The ends were cut back, 2 bases at V and 1 base at J, with 12 bases in the middle. The CDR3 covers 17 residues. The germline gives CDR1 MNHEY, CDR2 SVGAGI. CDR3 coding DNA: TGTGCCAGCAGTTACACGGATTCAACGTCTGGGGCCAACGTCCTGACTTTC. Residues: CASSYTDSTSGANVLTF.

Only a few counts were recorded for this clonotype. The chain combines TRBV12-3 or TRBV12-4 with TRBJ2-5, with TRBD2 as a possible D gene (5 bases). The CDR3 has 15 residues. V lost 0 bases to trimming and J lost 3 bases, with 11 bases between them. CDR3 protein: CASSLARGPEETQYF. CDR3 bases: TGTGCCAGCAGTTTAGCCCGCGGGCCCGAAGAGACCCAGTACTTC.

The chain recombines TRBV18 with TRBJ1-2; D gene unclear. CDR1 is KGHSH and CDR2 is LQKENI in the germline V gene. This CDR3 is built from 14 residues. Trimming cost V 1 base and J 3 bases, with 9 bases left between them. The chain's CDR3 is CASSPRVAYYGYTF. CDR3 in DNA: TGTGCCAGCTCACCACGAGTGGCGTACTATGGCTACACCTTC.

The genes are TRBV6-1 and TRBJ1-6, with D perhaps TRBD1 (5 bases). Trimming took 8 bases from V and 4 from J, leaving 9 bases between them. Germline CDR1 and CDR2: MNHNS and SASEGT. The CDR3 has 13 amino acids. Here the CDR3 reads CASGAQYNSPLHF. The CDR3 DNA sequence: TGTGCCAGCGGGGCACAGTATAATTCACCCCTCCACTTT.

This clonotype has more than one count but fewer than ten. J is TRBJ2-3 and V is TRBV23-1; TRBD1 agrees at 9 bases. TRBV23-1 is marked as an open reading frame, function uncertain. Trimming took 2 bases from V and 5 from J; bases not matched to a gene: 8. The CDR3 totals 16 residues. The CDR3 region is CASSQTPRTGVDTQYF. CDR3 bases: TGCGCCAGCAGTCAAACCCCCCGGACAGGGGTAGATACGCAGTATTTT.

This clonotype was counted ten times or more. The J gene is TRBJ2-7, the V gene TRBV29-1; 7 bases are shared with TRBD1. V gave up 6 bases and J gave up 9 bases; unmatched junction bases: 8. This CDR3 has 11 residues. The germline V gene encodes CDR1 SQVTM and CDR2 ANQGSEA. CDR3 residues: CSVRTGEPQYF. CDR3 nucleotide sequence: TGCAGCGTCCGGACAGGAGAACCGCAGTACTTC.

The J gene is TRBJ1-1, the V gene TRBV5-1; TRBD1 might be the D (6 bases). CDR1 is SGHRS, CDR2 YFSETQ, per germline. Trimming shortened V by 5 bases and J by 4 bases, and 12 bases separated the two germline ends. This CDR3 comprises 13 residues. The CDR3 protein is CASRQGSSTEAFF. The CDR3, as DNA: TGCGCCAGCAGACAGGGAAGCAGCACTGAAGCTTTCTTT.

This clonotype occurred a few times. The genes are TRBV20-1 and TRBJ1-3, with unresolved D. Germline CDR1 is DFQATT and CDR2 is SNEGSKA (reference sequence). The ends were cut back, 0 bases at V and 4 bases at J, with 13 bases in the middle. The CDR3 has 15 residues. CDR3 amino acids: CSARDQRAPGNTIYF. The CDR3 region has the DNA TGCAGTGCTAGAGATCAGCGGGCGCCGGGAAACACCATATATTTT.

The chain employs TRBV4-2 and TRBJ1-1, with a weak D call TRBD1 (6 bases). V shed 3 bases and J shed 1 base, with 9 bases lying between them. Germline lookup yields CDR1 LGHNA and CDR2 YNFKEQ. The CDR3 totals 14 residues. DNA of the CDR3: TGTGCCAGCAGCCAGCCACAGGGGAACACTGAAGCTTTCTTT. Amino acid sequence: CASSQPQGNTEAFF.

This clonotype was seen a few times. The chain joins TRBV19 to TRBJ2-5; TRBD2 matches 9 bases. This CDR3 has 15 amino acids. Germline V lookup: CDR1 LNHDA, CDR2 SQIVND (reference sequence). V trimming: 3 bases; J trimming: 4 bases; junction bases outside the gene matches: 6. The CDR3 here is CASSILAGLGETQYF. CDR3 in DNA: TGTGCCAGTAGTATCCTAGCGGGACTAGGAGAGACCCAGTACTTC.

V usage is TRBV7-2 and J usage is TRBJ2-7, with D unresolved. CDR3 length: 15 amino acids. V lost 4 bases to trimming and J lost 2 bases, with 15 bases between them. Germline-derived CDR1 and CDR2 are SGHTA and FQGNSA. CDR3 in amino acids: CASSSRAAETYEQYF. In nucleotides, the CDR3 is TGTGCCAGCAGCTCTAGGGCAGCTGAGACCTACGAGCAGTACTTC.

The J gene is TRBJ2-1, the V gene TRBV5-1; D remains ambiguous. Germline-derived CDR1 and CDR2 are SGHRS and YFSETQ. V was trimmed by 4 bases and J by 0 bases, leaving 11 bases between them. This CDR3 contains 15 residues. The CDR3 is CASSPSPSSYNEQFF. The CDR3 nucleotides read TGCGCCAGCAGCCCCAGCCCCAGCTCCTACAATGAGCAGTTCTTC.

The chain has TRBV6-2 or TRBV6-3 and TRBJ2-1; D is unclear. CDR1 is MNHEY and CDR2 is SVGEGT in the germline V gene. The V end was cut by 5 bases, the J end by 9 bases, with 11 bases between. The CDR3 has 12 residues. The CDR3 region has the DNA TGTGCCAGCAGTGCCGTAGGTGGTGAGCAGTTCTTC. This sequence encodes CASSAVGGEQFF.

The chain joins TRBV7-8 to TRBJ2-1, with unresolved D. Germline V gene data show CDR1 as SGHVS and CDR2 as FQNEAQ. The CDR3 length is 16 residues. Deletions cut 0 bases from V and 7 bases from J, with 16 bases between. The CDR3 region has the DNA TGTGCCAGCAGCTTAGCGTCGGAGAACGAACGAAATGAGCAGTTCTTC. Translation gives CASSLASENERNEQFF.

This clonotype appeared a few times. The rearrangement links TRBV4-2 to TRBJ1-4; TRBD1 is a possible D gene (5 bases). This CDR3 spans 17 amino acids. V shed 3 bases and J shed 8 bases, with 22 bases lying between them. Germline V gene lookup returns CDR1 LGHNA and CDR2 YNFKEQ. CDR3 residues: CASSQITLWDAGEKLFF. The DNA for the CDR3 is TGTGCCAGCAGCCAGATCACTCTATGGGACGCCGGAGAAAAACTGTTTTTT.

This clonotype has only a few counts. The chain is built from TRBV15 and TRBJ2-1; 10 bases fit TRBD2. Germline V lookup: CDR1 LNHNV, CDR2 YYDKDF (reference sequence). Trimming removed 5 bases from V and 10 bases from J; junction bases left unmatched: 11. This CDR3 contains 15 residues. CDR3 sequence reads: CATSPWTSGLTEQFF. Here the CDR3 DNA reads TGTGCCACCAGCCCATGGACTAGCGGCCTCACGGAGCAGTTCTTC.

This clonotype was seen only a few times. The chain links TRBV5-1 to TRBJ2-2, with 10 positions matching TRBD1. V shed 0 bases and J 8 bases; nucleotides not matched to a gene: 4. Germline CDR1 reads SGHRS; CDR2 reads YFSETQ. The CDR3 covers 15 residues. The CDR3 sequence: CASSLEGQGQGELFF. In DNA form, the CDR3 reads TGCGCCAGCAGCTTGGAGGGACAGGGGCAAGGGGAGCTGTTTTTT.

This chain connects TRBV20-1 to TRBJ1-6; TRBD1 matches at 8 bases. V gave up 6 bases and J gave up 7 bases; unmatched junction bases: 5. This CDR3 spans 13 amino acids. CDR1 DFQATT and CDR2 SNEGSKA come from the germline V gene (reference sequence). In DNA form, the CDR3 reads TGCAGTGCCGGGACAGGTGTAAATTCACCCCTCCACTTT. It translates to CSAGTGVNSPLHF.

V is TRBV5-1 and J is TRBJ2-3, with TRBD2 matching 11 bases. The CDR3 contains 17 residues. Germline CDR1 SGHRS, CDR2 YFSETQ. The J segment lost 3 bases and the V segment lost 0 bases, leaving 6 bases of the junction unmatched. CDR3 loop: CASSLGYSGGATDTQYF. DNA for the CDR3: TGCGCCAGCAGCTTGGGGTATAGCGGGGGGGCAACAGATACGCAGTATTTT.

The genes are TRBV20-1 and TRBJ2-5; 9 bases are a match to TRBD1. The germline CDR1 and CDR2 sequences are DFQATT and SNEGSKA (reference sequence). The junction had 8 bases not matched to a gene; V was cut back by 3 bases and J by 3 bases. The CDR3 covers 15 residues. The CDR3 nucleotides are TGCAGTGCTAGCATCCCGAGGACAGGGGAAGAGACCCAGTACTTC. Amino acid sequence: CSASIPRTGEETQYF.